This paragraph covers one TCR beta chain sequence. Its antigen is undetermined. The sample is drawn from a study of blood T cell dynamics during melanoma immunotherapy. Each cfDNA sample had a fixed 40 ng loaded. Profiled with immunoSEQ multiplex PCR; TCRdb holds only in-frame clones, not every one. This repertoire includes dozens of clones. Regarding time point: pre-treatment baseline. Study results and caveats: From T0 to W3, cfDNA rearrangement efficiency rose in disease-control patients but not progressors. The study could not tell melanoma-specific clones from general immune activation.

Germline V gene lookup returns CDR1 SGDLS and CDR2 YYNGEE. The CDR3 has 16 amino acids. V lost 4 bases and J lost 6, with 22 bases in between. The sequenced sample was cell-free DNA from blood, obtained from a patient treated with checkpoint blockade. This clonotype was sampled from a human donor with melanoma. The rearrangement uses TRBV9 and TRBJ1-1; no reliable D call. CDR3 DNA: TGTGCCAGCAGCCCCTCCGGCAGGCCCCTATCGTCTGAAGCTTTCTTT. Encoded protein: CASSPSGRPLSSEAFF.